The clone carrying this T cell receptor (beta chain) was picked up one time. The use of a sample-barcoded 5' primer and a J-beta primer mix characterized a second PCR of about 7 to 12 cycles. TCRdb itself ran the 5' RACE reads through MiXCR, one entry per CDR3 protein. The data contain roughly 720,000 distinct CDR3 sequences, about 53% of them singletons. The data originate from a study of blood T cells in healthy people across ages. The CDR3 spans 14 residues. V was pared by 2 bases and J by 5 bases, with 5 bases of the junction left unmatched. Germline values: CDR1 MNHEY, CDR2 SVGAGI. Staff drew around 10 milliliters of peripheral blood from each donor.

V usage is TRBV6-5 and J usage is TRBJ1-1; 7 bases fit TRBD1. Sequencing input: blood. The receptor was derived from a man older than 75 in good health. CDR3 in DNA: TGTGCCAGCAGTTACGCAGGGGGACGGACTGAAGCTTTCTTT. It specifies CASSYAGGRTEAFF.